This T cell receptor (beta chain) was obtained from a study of cytomegalovirus exposure and HLA in healthy donors. General study results and limits: Confirmation was obtained in vitro that a few CMV-associated chains are specific for CMV antigens.

The PCR had 60 Vbeta and 13 Jbeta primers. Repertoires were generated with immunoSEQ multiplex PCR, while TCRdb's copy carries only in-frame clones and drops some. In the table there are 200,000 or so clones, over 70% of which are singletons. Remarks on this clone: Its specificity is not known.

The CDR3 loop spans 16 amino acids. With 4 bases clipped from V and 4 bases from J, the junction kept 9 bases outside the gene matches. Germline-derived CDR1 and CDR2 are SQVTM and ANQGSEA. The receptor was isolated from a man aged 30 to 39 in good health and CMV-seronegative. The sequenced sample consisted of PBMCs. The chain links TRBV29-1 to TRBJ2-6, with TRBD2 matching over 8 bases. The CDR3, as DNA: TGCAGCGTTGTGTCGGGGGGGTCAGCAGGGGCCAACGTCCTGACTTTC. Translating it yields CSVVSGGSAGANVLTF.